These 3 T cell receptor beta chains were all obtained from the same sample, sequenced in a study of shared clonotypes between healthy human individuals. TCRdb keeps only in-frame clones here, not all; method: immunoSEQ multiplex PCR. The data hold millions of clones, with 95% observed a single time. The sample taken for sequencing was naive CD4+ T cells sorted from blood. Documented subset: CD45RA+ positively selected. All receptors derive from a man between 18 and 29 years old in good health.

The J gene is TRBJ1-1, the V gene TRBV6-1; D gene uncertain. The CDR3 contains 13 residues. V lost 3 bases, J lost 5 bases, and 10 bases lay in between. CDR1 is MNHNS and CDR2 is SASEGT in the germline V gene. The CDR3 nucleotides are TGTGCCAGCAGTGAGATGTCGGGAACTGAAGCTTTCTTT. Translating it yields CASSEMSGTEAFF.

About this clone itself: The sample holds other DNA sequences that translate to the same CDR3. The J gene is TRBJ2-3, the V gene TRBV5-6, with a possible D match to TRBD2 (5 bases). Germline V gene sequence: CDR1 SGHDT, CDR2 YYEEEE. Trimming removed 0 bases from V and 0 bases from J, with 8 bases in between. CDR3 length: 15 amino acids. CDR3 amino acids: CASSLGLTSTDTQYF. CDR3 nucleotide sequence: TGTGCCAGCAGCTTGGGACTAACTAGCACAGATACGCAGTATTTT.

V is TRBV11-2 and J is TRBJ1-4; a possible D gene is TRBD1 (5 bases). In germline, CDR1 is SGHAT, CDR2 FQNNGV. Trimming left V 5 bases short and J 5 bases short, with 9 bases between. The CDR3 is 13 amino acids. CDR3 sequence reads: CASSRDGNEKLFF. For the CDR3, the DNA is TGTGCCAGCAGCAGGGACGGCAATGAAAAACTGTTTTTT.